Described below is a single T cell receptor beta chain sequence and its context. Antigen unknown. Using a J-beta primer mix together with a sample-barcoded 5' primer, a second PCR was run for roughly 6 to 12 cycles. No fewer than 2.5 million CDR3-containing paired-end reads came from each sample. One entry per CDR3 protein results from TCRdb running MiXCR on the 5' RACE reads. The repertoire holds around 1,800,000 distinct CDR3 sequences, more than 35% seen once, with approximately 22% in the top ten. Isolation of PBMCs gave at least 6 million cells per sample. These data are taken from a study of blood T cells in healthy people across ages. Regarding the study as a whole: Measured against age, TCR beta diversity per million T cells decreased in a roughly linear manner. Donor CMV status was unknown, possibly confounding expanded clonotype changes.

V dropped 8 bases and J dropped 7 bases, with 19 bases sitting between them. The CDR3 totals 14 residues. CDR1 and CDR2 (germline): SGHAT, FQNNGV. This chain joins TRBV11-2 and TRBJ2-3; D possibly matches TRBD1 or TRBD2 (5 bases each). The TCR originated in a human donor in good health. The specimen sequenced was blood. The CDR3, as DNA: TGTGCCAGCTCCGAAATTCGAGGGGCCAATACGCAGTATTTT. Translation: CASSEIRGANTQYF.